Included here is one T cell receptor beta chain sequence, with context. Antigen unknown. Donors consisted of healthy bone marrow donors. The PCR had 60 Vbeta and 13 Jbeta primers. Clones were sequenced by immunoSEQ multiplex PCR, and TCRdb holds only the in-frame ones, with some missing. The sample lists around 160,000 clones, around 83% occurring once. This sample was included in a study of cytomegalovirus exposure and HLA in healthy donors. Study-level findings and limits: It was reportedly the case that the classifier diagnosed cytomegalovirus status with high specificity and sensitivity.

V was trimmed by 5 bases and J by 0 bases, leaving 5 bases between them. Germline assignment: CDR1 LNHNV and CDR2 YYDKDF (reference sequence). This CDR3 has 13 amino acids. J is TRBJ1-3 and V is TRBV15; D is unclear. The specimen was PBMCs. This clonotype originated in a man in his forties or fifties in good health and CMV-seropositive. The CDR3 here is CATSEFSGNTIYF. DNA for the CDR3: TGTGCCACCAGCGAGTTCTCTGGAAACACCATATATTTT.